The 22 T cell receptor beta chains presented below share a single source sample, sequenced in a study of OX40 agonist ivuxolimab in advanced cancers. Sequenced by immunoSEQ multiplex PCR; TCRdb stores in-frame clones only, minus some. In the table there are around 70,000 clones, 84% of which are singletons. Specimen: CD4+ or CD8+ T cells sorted from blood, collected in a trial of the OX40 agonist ivuxolimab. Receptor source: an adult with an advanced solid tumor such as melanoma, head and neck, liver or kidney cancer.

The gene calls are TRBV9 and TRBJ2-1, with D uncertain. The V gene's germline CDR1 is SGDLS and CDR2 YYNGEE. V dropped 0 bases and J dropped 9 bases, with 10 bases sitting between them. This CDR3 spans 13 amino acids. CDR3 DNA: TGTGCCAGCAGCGTAGACCAGCTCGGTGAGCAGTTCTTC. Translation: CASSVDQLGEQFF.

This chain uses TRBV10-3 with TRBJ1-5, with D possibly matching TRBD1 (6 bases). The CDR3 runs 14 residues. Trimming removed 11 bases from V and 4 bases from J, with 18 bases in between. Germline CDR1 ENHRY, CDR2 SYGVKD. The CDR3 DNA sequence: TGTGCCTCTAAGACGCCAGGGGCAAATCAGCCCCAGCATTTT. It yields the protein CASKTPGANQPQHF.

The gene calls are TRBV28 and TRBJ1-2; TRBD1 matches at 9 bases. The germline V gene has CDR1 MDHEN and CDR2 SYDVKM. V lost 3 bases and J lost 0; bases outside the gene matches: 11. CDR3 length equals 18 residues. The CDR3: CASSFIGTGWSSNYGYTF. CDR3 bases: TGTGCCAGCAGTTTTATAGGGACAGGGTGGAGTTCTAACTATGGCTACACCTTC.

With regard to this clone: The same CDR3 also results from other DNA sequences found in this sample. The rearrangement uses TRBV5-1 and TRBJ2-5, with 8 bases lining up with TRBD1. CDR3 size: 14 residues. The ends lost 0 bases at V and 3 bases at J; junction bases unmatched: 1. The germline CDR1 and CDR2 sequences are SGHRS and YFSETQ. The CDR3 here is CASSLAGGEETQYF. The CDR3 DNA reads TGCGCCAGCAGCTTGGCAGGGGGCGAAGAGACCCAGTACTTC.

The genes are TRBV25-1 and TRBJ1-2, with D perhaps matching TRBD1 (6 bases). Trimming stripped 5 bases from V and 2 bases from J, with 12 bases between. The germline V gene encodes CDR1 MGHDK and CDR2 SYGVNS. This CDR3 spans 14 amino acids. The CDR3 reads CASSSAGANYGYTF. CDR3 in DNA: TGTGCCAGCAGTTCGGCAGGGGCAAACTATGGCTACACCTTC.

This chain uses TRBV19 with TRBJ2-1; D not resolved. The CDR3 totals 15 residues. Trimming cost V 0 bases and J 8 bases, with 14 bases left between them. Germline V gives CDR1 LNHDA, CDR2 SQIVND (reference sequence). CDR3: CASSIDLKGPDEQFF. The CDR3 region has the DNA TGTGCCAGTAGTATAGATCTTAAGGGTCCCGATGAGCAGTTCTTC.

V is TRBV5-1 and J is TRBJ2-5; D may match TRBD1 or TRBD2 (6 bases each). Germline lookup yields CDR1 SGHRS and CDR2 YFSETQ. With 7 bases removed from V and 1 base from J, the gap between germline ends came to 17 bases. The CDR3 spans 15 residues. CDR3 DNA: TGCGCCAGCGGACCGGGGGCGAATAGCCAAGAGACCCAGTACTTC. Translating it yields CASGPGANSQETQYF.

The chain combines TRBV7-3 with TRBJ2-1; TRBD1 might be the D (6 bases). The germline V gene has CDR1 SGHTA and CDR2 FQGTGA. Trimming cost V 0 bases and J 5 bases, with 14 bases left between them. This CDR3 region has 16 residues. The CDR3 here is CASSLTFRQGNNEQFF. CDR3 bases: TGTGCCAGCAGCTTAACCTTTCGGCAGGGGAACAATGAGCAGTTCTTC.

The chain recombines TRBV2 with TRBJ1-4, with unresolved D. Trimming cost V 4 bases and J 8 bases, with 11 bases left between them. The CDR3 has 13 amino acids. The germline V gene has CDR1 SNHLY and CDR2 FYNNEI. The CDR3 loop is CASSGGVWEKLFF. As DNA, the CDR3 is TGTGCCAGCAGTGGCGGGGTTTGGGAAAAACTGTTTTTT.

The chain couples TRBV12-5 to TRBJ2-5; D is possibly TRBD1 (6 bases). Germline V gene data show CDR1 as LGHNT and CDR2 as FRNRAP. This CDR3 is 13 amino acids long. V dropped 3 bases and J dropped 3 bases, with 8 bases sitting between them. CDR3 sequence (DNA): TGTGCTAGTGGTTTCTCAGGGGAAGAGACCCAGTACTTC. Encoded protein: CASGFSGEETQYF.

The CDR3 sequence is CARRGVSGNTIYF. CDR3 DNA sequence: TGTGCGAGGCGCGGGGTCTCTGGAAACACCATATATTTT. V usage is TRBV30 and J usage is TRBJ1-3, with D unresolved. CDR3 length: 13 amino acids. Germline loops: CDR1 GTSNPN, CDR2 SVGIG (reference sequence).

V usage is TRBV13 and J usage is TRBJ2-5; D possibly corresponds to TRBD1 (6 bases). The DNA matches TRBJ2-7 better at its end, which makes the J call doubtful. Per the germline V gene, CDR1 is PRHDT and CDR2 is FYEKMQ (reference sequence). The CDR3 is 13 amino acids. CDR3 sequence (DNA): TGTGCCAGCAGCTCCGGACAGATGAGCGAGCAGTACTTC. It specifies CASSSGQMSEQYF.

The chain has TRBV7-2 and TRBJ2-7; D is perhaps TRBD1 (6 bases). Looked up from germline, CDR1 is SGHTA and CDR2 is FQGNSA. V lost 5 bases, J lost 1 base, and 18 bases lay in between. The CDR3 sequence is 16 residues long. The CDR3 is CASSPQRGSSSYEQYF. The CDR3 coding sequence is TGTGCCAGCAGCCCCCAGAGGGGGTCCTCATCCTACGAGCAGTACTTC.

V usage is TRBV2 and J usage is TRBJ1-1; 8 bases are shared with TRBD1. The CDR3 has 14 amino acids. Trimming at V came to 5 bases and at J to 1 base, leaving 3 bases not matched to a gene. Germline V gene lookup returns CDR1 SNHLY and CDR2 FYNNEI. The CDR3 here is CASSLQGGNTEAFF. The CDR3 DNA sequence: TGTGCCAGCAGTTTACAGGGGGGGAACACTGAAGCTTTCTTT. Full variable domain (missing parts from reference TRBV2 and TRBJ1-1): EPEVTQTPSHQVTQMGQEVILRCVPISNHLYFYWYRQILGQKVEFLVSFYNNEISEKSEIFDDQFSVERPDGSNFTLKIRSTKLEDSAMYFCASSLQGGNTEAFFGQGTRLTVV.

This clone occurred once. The rearrangement uses TRBV5-1 and TRBJ2-2, with D perhaps TRBD1 (5 bases). With 6 bases removed from V and 0 bases from J, the gap between germline ends came to 9 bases. This CDR3 has 14 residues. Germline CDR1 and CDR2: SGHRS and YFSETQ. CDR3 amino acids: CASTWGSNTGELFF. CDR3 in DNA: TGCGCCAGCACCTGGGGCTCGAACACCGGGGAGCTGTTTTTT.

The chain couples TRBV6-6 to TRBJ2-5, with no clear D. TRBJ2-7 matches the DNA end more closely, so the J call is doubtful. Germline lookup yields CDR1 MNHNY and CDR2 SVGAGI (reference sequence). CDR3 length equals 13 residues. The CDR3 reads CASSYTRTYEQYF. CDR3 bases: TGTGCCAGCAGTTACACACGTACCTACGAGCAGTACTTC.

The chain carries TRBV2 and TRBJ2-3; D may be TRBD2 (7 bases). The CDR3 covers 15 residues. Trimming left V 3 bases short and J 6 bases short, with 16 bases between. Germline V CDR1 and CDR2: SNHLY, FYNNEI. The CDR3 here is CASSDGRRGSDTQYF. The CDR3 coding sequence is TGTGCCAGCAGTGACGGGAGGAGGGGGTCCGATACGCAGTATTTT.

This clone showed up just a few times. The chain joins TRBV7-3 to TRBJ2-5; 11 nucleotides match TRBD1. Germline CDR1 SGHTA, CDR2 FQGTGA. The CDR3 runs 15 residues. V lost 3 bases, J lost 5 bases, and 5 bases stayed unmatched. CDR3 in DNA: TGTGCCAGCAGCTTCTCCGGGACAGGGGGGGAGACCCAGTACTTC. As protein: CASSFSGTGGETQYF.

The rearrangement links TRBV27 to TRBJ2-1, with TRBD1 matching 11 bases. The CDR3 runs to 16 residues. The V gene end was trimmed by 2 bases and the J gene end by 3 bases; junction bases not matched to a gene: 3. Per germline, CDR1 MNHEY and CDR2 SMNVEV (reference sequence). CDR3 DNA: TGTGCCAGCAGTTTAAGGACAGGGGGCTTCTACAATGAGCAGTTCTTC. Protein: CASSLRTGGFYNEQFF.

As for this clone: The sample holds other DNA sequences that translate to the same CDR3. V usage is TRBV11-3 and J usage is TRBJ2-3, with unresolved D. Per the germline V gene, CDR1 is SGHNT and CDR2 is YENEEA. V was trimmed by 2 bases and J by 0 bases, leaving 6 bases between them. The CDR3 is 14 residues long. The CDR3: CASSLTGSTDTQYF. The CDR3 nucleotides read TGTGCCAGCAGCTTAACGGGCAGCACAGATACGCAGTATTTT.

The DNA for the CDR3 is TGCGCCAGCAGCTCTGGACAGGGTAGGGCTTTCTTT. Translated: CASSSGQGRAFF. This chain joins TRBV5-1 and TRBJ1-1; TRBD1 matches at 8 bases. Trimming took 3 bases from V and 11 from J; bases not matched to a gene: 6. CDR1 is SGHRS, CDR2 YFSETQ, per germline. The CDR3 loop spans 12 amino acids.

Only one count was recorded for this clone. A junction end diverges from the germline sequence, so it may reflect a read error. The chain recombines TRBV13 with TRBJ2-5; D uncertain. The closer fit of TRBJ2-7 to the DNA end suggests the J call may be wrong. Germline V gene lookup returns CDR1 PRHDT and CDR2 FYEKMQ (reference sequence). This CDR3 comprises 13 residues. For the CDR3, the DNA is TGTGCCAGCAGCCTAGGGCTCTCCTACGAGCAGTACTTC. Translating it yields CASSLGLSYEQYF.